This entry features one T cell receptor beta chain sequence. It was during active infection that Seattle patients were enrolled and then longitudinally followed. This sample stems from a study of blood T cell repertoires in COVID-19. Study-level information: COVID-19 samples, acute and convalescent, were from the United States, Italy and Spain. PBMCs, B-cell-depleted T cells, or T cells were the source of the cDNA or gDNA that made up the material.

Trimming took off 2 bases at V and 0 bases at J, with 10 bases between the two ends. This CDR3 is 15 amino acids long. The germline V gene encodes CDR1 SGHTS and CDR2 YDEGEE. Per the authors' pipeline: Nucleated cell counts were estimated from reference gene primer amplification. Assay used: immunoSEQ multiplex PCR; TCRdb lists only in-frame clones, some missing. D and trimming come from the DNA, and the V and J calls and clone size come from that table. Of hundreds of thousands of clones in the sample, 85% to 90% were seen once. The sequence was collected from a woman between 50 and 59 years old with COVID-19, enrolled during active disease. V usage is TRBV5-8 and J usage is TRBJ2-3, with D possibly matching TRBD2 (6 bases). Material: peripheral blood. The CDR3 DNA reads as TGTGCCAGCAGCTTTACAGGAGGGAGCACAGATACGCAGTATTTT. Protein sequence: CASSFTGGSTDTQYF.